Below, 13 T cell receptor beta chains from the same sample are listed, as sequenced in a study of blood T cells in healthy people across ages. Through a sample-barcoded 5' primer and a J-beta primer mix, a second PCR was run for roughly 6 to 12 cycles. TCRdb passed the 5' RACE reads through MiXCR, listing each CDR3 protein once. Of fewer than 900,000 distinct CDR3 sequences listed, around 48% are singletons. Sequencing input: blood. These TCRs come from a woman aged 55-69 years in good health.

The CDR3 region has the DNA TGCGCCAGCAGCTTCTTAGGGGACCCCGTCACAGATACGCAGTATTTT. It specifies CASSFLGDPVTDTQYF. This sequence joins TRBV5-1 and TRBJ2-3; tentatively, D is TRBD1 or TRBD2 (5 bases each). Trimming left V 2 bases short and J 2 bases short, with 15 bases between. The CDR3 consists of 16 residues. CDR1 and CDR2 (germline): SGHRS, YFSETQ. Together with reference TRBV5-1 and TRBJ2-3, the CDR3 gives the full variable domain: KAGVTQTPRYLIKTRGQQVTLSCSPISGHRSVSWYQQTPGQGLQFLFEYFSETQRNKGNFPGRFSGRQFSNSRSEMNVSTLELGDSALYLCASSFLGDPVTDTQYFGPGTRLTVL.

The gene calls are TRBV4-2 and TRBJ2-7, with D unclear. The germline gives CDR1 LGHNA, CDR2 YNFKEQ. The V gene lost 3 bases and the J gene lost 0 bases, with 15 bases spanning the gap. The CDR3 contains 16 residues. CDR3: CASSHKPELSSYEQYF. CDR3 nucleotides: TGTGCCAGCAGCCACAAACCAGAGCTTAGCTCCTACGAGCAGTACTTC.

This chain connects TRBV20-1 to TRBJ2-5, with D uncertain. Trimming removed 6 bases at V and 8 bases at J, with 10 bases between. There are 10 residues in the CDR3. Germline-derived CDR1 and CDR2 are DFQATT and SNEGSKA (reference sequence). The CDR3 spells CSALVSTQYF. CDR3 DNA: TGCAGTGCCTTGGTTTCCACCCAGTACTTC.

The chain combines TRBV4-3 with TRBJ2-2, with TRBD2 identical over 14 bases. The CDR3 has 16 residues. V lost 1 base and J lost 10; bases outside the gene matches: 5. CDR1 LGHNA and CDR2 YSLEER come from the germline V gene. CDR3 amino acids: CASSQAQGLAGEELFF. In nucleotides, the CDR3 is TGCGCCAGCAGCCAAGCCCAGGGACTAGCGGGAGAGGAGCTGTTTTTT.

The chain uses TRBV7-2 and TRBJ2-3; D possibly corresponds to TRBD1 (5 bases). V lost 4 bases, J lost 8 bases, and 10 bases lay in between. The germline CDR1 and CDR2 sequences are SGHTA and FQGNSA. This CDR3 spans 12 amino acids. The CDR3 DNA reads as TGTGCCAGCAGCTCGACAGAGCGTACGCAGTATTTT. Translated: CASSSTERTQYF.

The gene calls are TRBV7-7 and TRBJ2-5; maybe TRBD1 (6 bases). The DNA end lines up better with TRBJ2-7; the J call may be wrong. CDR1 SSHAT and CDR2 FNYEAQ come from the germline V gene (reference sequence). The CDR3 contains 14 residues. The CDR3 sequence is CASSWTAGAYEQYF. For the CDR3, the DNA is TGTGCCAGCAGCTGGACGGCAGGGGCCTACGAGCAGTACTTC.

The chain is built from TRBV4-2 and TRBJ1-4, with a possible D match to TRBD1 (6 bases). This CDR3 contains 15 residues. Trimming left V 3 bases short and J 2 bases short, with 10 bases between. Germline CDR1 reads LGHNA; CDR2 reads YNFKEQ. CDR3 DNA sequence: TGTGCCAGCAGCCAGGCACAGGGCACTAATGAAAAACTGTTTTTT. It translates to CASSQAQGTNEKLFF.

The chain combines TRBV2 with TRBJ2-4, with 9 bases lining up with TRBD1. With 1 base clipped from V and 2 bases from J, the junction kept 9 bases outside the gene matches. Germline V lookup: CDR1 SNHLY, CDR2 FYNNEI. This CDR3 comprises 18 residues. Here the CDR3 reads CASSEVVPGQGSKNIQYF. In DNA, the CDR3 is TGTGCCAGCAGTGAAGTGGTCCCGGGACAGGGATCCAAAAACATTCAGTACTTC.

This clonotype was seen just once. The rearrangement links TRBV20-1 to TRBJ1-6; 7 nucleotides agree with TRBD1. The length of the CDR3 is 16 residues. The germline CDR1 and CDR2 sequences are DFQATT and SNEGSKA (reference sequence). V trimming: 5 bases; J trimming: 6 bases; junction bases outside the gene matches: 13. CDR3 amino acids: CSASPTGTASNSPLHF. The CDR3 DNA follows: TGCAGTGCTTCACCTACCGGGACAGCGAGTAATTCACCCCTCCACTTT.

The chain employs TRBV10-3 and TRBJ2-5; 10 nucleotides match TRBD2. Per germline, CDR1 ENHRY and CDR2 SYGVKD. This CDR3 contains 15 residues. With V trimmed by 2 bases and J by 4 bases, 4 bases remained unmatched. The CDR3: CAISEALAGAETQYF. In DNA form, the CDR3 reads TGTGCCATCAGTGAGGCCCTAGCGGGAGCAGAGACCCAGTACTTC.

V is TRBV6-5 and J is TRBJ1-1; D gene uncertain. With 4 bases removed from V and 1 base from J, the gap between germline ends came to 10 bases. The CDR3 runs to 14 residues. Germline V CDR1 and CDR2: MNHEY, SVGAGI. The CDR3: CASSFQATNTEAFF. The CDR3 DNA reads as TGTGCCAGCAGTTTCCAAGCCACGAACACTGAAGCTTTCTTT.

This chain uses TRBV20-1 with TRBJ2-7; 15 positions match TRBD2. The CDR3 has 16 amino acids. V lost 3 bases, J lost 6 bases, and 9 bases stayed unmatched. Germline CDR1 is DFQATT and CDR2 is SNEGSKA (reference sequence). The DNA of the CDR3 is TGCAGTGCTAGGAGAGGGACTAGCGGGAGGTCCAGCGAGCAGTACTTC. Translation: CSARRGTSGRSSEQYF.

The J gene is TRBJ2-2, the V gene TRBV12-3 or TRBV12-4, with D perhaps matching TRBD1 (6 bases). Trimming left V 3 bases short and J 4 bases short, with 9 bases between. This CDR3 has 14 amino acids. The CDR3 DNA is TGTGCCAGCAGTTTTCAGGGGCTCACCGGGGAGCTGTTTTTT. This encodes CASSFQGLTGELFF.